This TCR beta chain originates from a study of T cells in Graves' hyperthyroidism and ophthalmopathy (dated by TCRdb to between 2019 and 2020). For context, the study as a whole: Peripheral blood was collected at initial diagnosis, before any treatment. A discovery cohort of about a hundred patients, 43 with Graves' ophthalmopathy and roughly 59 with stable Graves' hyperthyroidism, was used to find distinguishing TCR V-J signatures. An independent validation cohort of fewer than 20 hyperthyroidism patients and about 15 patients who later progressed to ophthalmopathy tested prospective prediction of ophthalmopathy. The approximately 90 discovery patients were divided at random into training and test sets in a 7:3 ratio. In more than 5 Graves' hyperthyroidism patients, the study also compared T-cell repertoires from thyroid tissue with T-cell repertoires from blood. Following sampling, methimazole starting at 30 mg daily was given to hyperthyroidism patients, and high-dose intravenous methylprednisolone was given to ophthalmopathy patients. According to the paper, TCR Vbeta CDR3 sequencing was carried out on about 140 peripheral blood samples, which came from fewer than 50 ophthalmopathy, around 74 hyperthyroidism and roughly 17 progressor patients.

The TCR beta CDR3 regions were amplified from the RNA transcripts. A first-round RT-PCR of the TCR CDR3 used the HTBI primer set with the Qiagen OneStep RT-PCR kit. The libraries were constructed in a second round of multiplex PCR and then size-selected and purified. The libraries were sequenced on an Illumina HiSeq2000 using paired-end 100 bp reads. Regarding the original processing steps: SOAPnuke was used to process the raw data, throwing out any read that contained adapters or uncalled bases, had a mean Phred below 15, or lacked an exact constant-primer or identifier match. High-quality paired reads were merged with COPE v1.2.5, and unique nucleotide sequences were defined as clonotypes. MiTCR v1.1 was used to align clonotypes to the IMGT TRBV, TRBD and TRBJ reference segments. Only V-J combinations with frequency above 0.0001, covering about 99% of repertoires, were analysed. The TCS score was defined as the ratio of F50 (clonal expansion) to E x V (chaos), calculated using BLOSUM62-based TCRdist between CDR3 peptides within each V-J. Welch's t-statistics and random forest reduced some 510 V-J features to about 12, which were used in a naive Bayes classifier (R e1071). TCRdb reran the public reads through fastp at Q25 and MiXCR, keeping productive beta chains. One record per CDR3 amino acid sequence lists the most common genes and DNA. The V and J calls, along with clone size, are taken from TCRdb and not from the paper's own processing. This sample comprises 250,000 to 300,000 distinct CDR3 sequences, about 13% of them detected only once. Approximately 7.9% of the sample is held by the ten biggest clonotypes.

Beyond this particular receptor, the publication reports: A model built on a 13 V-J signature distinguished ophthalmopathy from stable hyperthyroidism, reaching around 88% sensitivity and about 81% specificity in cross-validation and 80%/75% in testing. Most expanded thyroid clonotypes (frequency above 0.001) were also detected in blood, a finding suggesting that blood repertoires may reflect thyroid immune responses. Sample size was not statistically predetermined, and investigators were not blinded to group allocation. During validation, the model predicted progression to ophthalmopathy a median of roughly 7.1 months ahead of onset, with just under 71% sensitivity and 72% to 80% specificity.

Comment on this clonotype: Its antigen remains undetermined. The input lacks base qualities; no much larger clone sits a single base away.

Stable Graves' hyperthyroidism was defined as the absence of progression to ophthalmopathy over 18 months of follow-up. Hyperthyroidism patients were aged 18 to 65 years and newly diagnosed, with disease duration of less than 2 months. Patients with uncontrolled infections, other autoimmune diseases, pregnancy or lactation were excluded. Diagnoses were established on the basis of clinical symptoms, serum thyroxine and TRAb, thyroid ultrasound, and orbital computed tomography. Ficoll-Paque density gradient centrifugation was used to isolate PBMCs from about 9 ml of fresh peripheral blood. Total RNA was extracted using Trizol reagent, and RNA quality was assessed on an Agilent 2100 Bioanalyzer. Counted from cysteine to phenylalanine, this CDR3 has 13 amino acids. Only the CDR3 region is kept as DNA, spanning 39 bases read in frame from base 1. Looking up the germline V gene yields CDR1 MNHNS and CDR2 SASEGT. Deletion took 5 bases off V and 5 bases off J, with a span of 11 bases between the germline ends.

The sequence joins TRBV6-1 to TRBJ2-3; TRBD1 is possibly the D segment (6 matching bases). Sample: blood. This TCR came from a woman in her 40s with Graves' hyperthyroidism. The DNA sequence reads TGTGCCAGCAGTAGGAACAGGGAAGATACGCAGTATTTT. This gives the protein CASSRNREDTQYF.